This TCR beta chain was observed in a study of cytotoxic CD8 clonotypes in ibrutinib-treated CLL. General observations from the study: Before falling back toward baseline at progression, clonality had risen at the time of ibrutinib response.

Germline V CDR1 and CDR2: SGDLS, YYNGEE. V lost 3 bases and J 4 bases, leaving 10 bases between the germline ends. There are 14 residues in the CDR3. In the case of this clone: The target antigen is unknown.

Method: immunoSEQ multiplex PCR; TCRdb's copy keeps in-frame clones and lacks some. Among roughly 200,000 clones, over 60% were seen once, and the ten largest hold roughly 13%. The sample consisted of PBMCs, taken after 24 months of ibrutinib treatment. The sequence derives from a human donor with chronic lymphocytic leukemia. The genes are TRBV9 and TRBJ2-2, with D possibly TRBD1 on 6 matching bases. The CDR3 DNA is TGTGCCAGCAGCGCTACAGGGATCACCGGGGAGCTGTTTTTT. It translates to CASSATGITGELFF.